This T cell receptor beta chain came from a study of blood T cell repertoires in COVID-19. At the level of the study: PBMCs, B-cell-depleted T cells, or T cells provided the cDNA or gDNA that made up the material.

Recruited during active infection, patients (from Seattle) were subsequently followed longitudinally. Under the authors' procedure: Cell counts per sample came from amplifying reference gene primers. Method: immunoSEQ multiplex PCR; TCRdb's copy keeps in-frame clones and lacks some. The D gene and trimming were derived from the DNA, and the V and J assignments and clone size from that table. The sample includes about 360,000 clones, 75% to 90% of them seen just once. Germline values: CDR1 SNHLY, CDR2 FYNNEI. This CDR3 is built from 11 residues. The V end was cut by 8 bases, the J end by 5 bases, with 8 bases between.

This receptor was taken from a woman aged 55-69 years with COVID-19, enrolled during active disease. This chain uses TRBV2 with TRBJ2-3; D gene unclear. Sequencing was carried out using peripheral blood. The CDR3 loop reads CASGARDTQYF. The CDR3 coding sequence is TGTGCCAGCGGAGCCAGAGATACGCAGTATTTT.